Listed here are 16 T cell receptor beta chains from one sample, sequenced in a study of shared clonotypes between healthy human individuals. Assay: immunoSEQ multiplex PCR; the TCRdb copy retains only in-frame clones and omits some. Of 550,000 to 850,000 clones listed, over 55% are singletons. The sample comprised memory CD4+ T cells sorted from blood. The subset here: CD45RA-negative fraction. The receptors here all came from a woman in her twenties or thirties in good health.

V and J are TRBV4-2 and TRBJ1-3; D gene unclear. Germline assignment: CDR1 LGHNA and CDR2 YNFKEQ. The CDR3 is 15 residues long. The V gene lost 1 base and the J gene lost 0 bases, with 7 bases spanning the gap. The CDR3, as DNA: TGTGCCAGCAGCCAAGCACACACCTCTGGAAACACCATATATTTT. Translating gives CASSQAHTSGNTIYF.

CDR3 in amino acids: CASSTAGTGGKNEQFF. The CDR3 DNA sequence: TGTGCCAGCAGTACGGCCGGGACAGGGGGCAAAAATGAGCAGTTCTTC. V usage is TRBV5-4 and J usage is TRBJ2-1; TRBD1 matches at 12 bases. Per germline, CDR1 SGHNT and CDR2 YYREEE (reference sequence). The V and J ends lost 5 bases and 7 bases, in that order; junction bases with no gene match: 10. The CDR3 totals 16 residues. Full variable domain (remainder filled in from reference TRBV5-4 and TRBJ2-1): ETGVTQSPTHLIKTRGQQVTLRCSSQSGHNTVSWYQQALGQGPQFIFQYYREEENGRGNFPPRFSGLQFPNYSSELNVNALELDDSALYLCASSTAGTGGKNEQFFGPGTRLTVL.

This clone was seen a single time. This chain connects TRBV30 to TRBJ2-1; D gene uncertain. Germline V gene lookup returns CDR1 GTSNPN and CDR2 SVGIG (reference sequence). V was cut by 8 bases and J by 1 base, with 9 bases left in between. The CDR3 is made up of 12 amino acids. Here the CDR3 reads CAGDFSYNEQFF. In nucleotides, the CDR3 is TGTGCCGGCGACTTTTCCTACAATGAGCAGTTCTTC.

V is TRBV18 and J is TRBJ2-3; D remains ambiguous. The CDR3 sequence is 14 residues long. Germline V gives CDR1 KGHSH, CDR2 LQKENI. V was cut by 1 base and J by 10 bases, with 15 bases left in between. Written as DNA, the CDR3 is TGTGCCAGCTCACCACACGGGCACAGCGATTCGCAGTATTTT. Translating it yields CASSPHGHSDSQYF.

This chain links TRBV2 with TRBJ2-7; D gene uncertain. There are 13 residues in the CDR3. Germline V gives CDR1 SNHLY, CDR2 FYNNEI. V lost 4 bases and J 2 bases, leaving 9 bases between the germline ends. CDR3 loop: CASSASGPYEQYF. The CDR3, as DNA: TGTGCCAGCAGTGCGTCTGGCCCCTACGAGCAGTACTTC.

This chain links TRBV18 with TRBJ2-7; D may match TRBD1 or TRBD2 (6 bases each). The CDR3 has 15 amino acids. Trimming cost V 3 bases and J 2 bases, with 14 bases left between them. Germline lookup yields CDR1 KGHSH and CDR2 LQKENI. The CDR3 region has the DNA TGTGCCAGCTCACCGAGGGGGGCAGGGCCCTACGAGCAGTACTTC. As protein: CASSPRGAGPYEQYF.

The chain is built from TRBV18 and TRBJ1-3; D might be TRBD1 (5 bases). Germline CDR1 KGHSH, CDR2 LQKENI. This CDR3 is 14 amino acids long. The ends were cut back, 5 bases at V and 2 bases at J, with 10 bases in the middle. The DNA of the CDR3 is TGTGCCAGCTCAACGCGGGGGGCTGGAAACACCATATATTTT. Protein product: CASSTRGAGNTIYF.

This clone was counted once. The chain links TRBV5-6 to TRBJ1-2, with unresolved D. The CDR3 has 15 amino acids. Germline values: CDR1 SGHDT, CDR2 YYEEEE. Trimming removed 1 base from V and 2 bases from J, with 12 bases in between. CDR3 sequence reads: CASSLNPTENYGYTF. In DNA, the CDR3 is TGTGCCAGCAGCTTGAACCCCACAGAAAACTATGGCTACACCTTC.

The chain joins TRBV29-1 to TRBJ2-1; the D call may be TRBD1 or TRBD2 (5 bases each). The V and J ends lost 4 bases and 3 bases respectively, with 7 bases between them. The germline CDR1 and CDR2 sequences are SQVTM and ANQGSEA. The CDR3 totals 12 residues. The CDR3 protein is CSVVGGYNEQFF. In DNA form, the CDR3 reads TGCAGCGTTGTTGGGGGCTACAATGAGCAGTTCTTC.

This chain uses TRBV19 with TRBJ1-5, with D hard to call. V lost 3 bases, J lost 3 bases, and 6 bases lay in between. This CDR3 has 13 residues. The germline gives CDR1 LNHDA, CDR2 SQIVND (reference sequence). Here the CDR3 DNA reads TGTGCCAGTAGTATTTCCTTCAATCAGCCCCAGCATTTT. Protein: CASSISFNQPQHF. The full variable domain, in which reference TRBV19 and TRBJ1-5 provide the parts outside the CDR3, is DGGITQSPKYLFRKEGQNVTLSCEQNLNHDAMYWYRQDPGQGLRLIYYSQIVNDFQKGDIAEGYSVSREKKESFPLTVTSAQKNPTAFYLCASSISFNQPQHFGDGTRLSIL.

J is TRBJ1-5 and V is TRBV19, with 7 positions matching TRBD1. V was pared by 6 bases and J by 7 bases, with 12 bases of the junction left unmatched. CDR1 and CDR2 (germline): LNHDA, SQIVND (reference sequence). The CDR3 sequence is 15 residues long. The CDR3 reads CASSPYRDREQPQHF. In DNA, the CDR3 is TGTGCCAGTAGCCCCTACCGGGACAGAGAACAGCCCCAGCATTTT. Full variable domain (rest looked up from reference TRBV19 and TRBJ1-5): DGGITQSPKYLFRKEGQNVTLSCEQNLNHDAMYWYRQDPGQGLRLIYYSQIVNDFQKGDIAEGYSVSREKKESFPLTVTSAQKNPTAFYLCASSPYRDREQPQHFGDGTRLSIL.

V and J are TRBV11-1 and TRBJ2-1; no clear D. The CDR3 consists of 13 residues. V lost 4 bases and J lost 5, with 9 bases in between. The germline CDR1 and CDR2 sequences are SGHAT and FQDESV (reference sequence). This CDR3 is CASSSRQNNEQFF. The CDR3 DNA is TGTGCCAGCAGCTCTCGGCAGAACAATGAGCAGTTCTTC.

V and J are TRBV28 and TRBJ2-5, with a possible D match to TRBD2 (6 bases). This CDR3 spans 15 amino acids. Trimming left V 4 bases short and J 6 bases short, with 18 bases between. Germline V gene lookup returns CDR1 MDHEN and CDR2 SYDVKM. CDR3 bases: TGTGCCAGCAGTTCGGCTACAGGAGGCGGGAAGACCCAGTACTTC. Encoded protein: CASSSATGGGKTQYF.

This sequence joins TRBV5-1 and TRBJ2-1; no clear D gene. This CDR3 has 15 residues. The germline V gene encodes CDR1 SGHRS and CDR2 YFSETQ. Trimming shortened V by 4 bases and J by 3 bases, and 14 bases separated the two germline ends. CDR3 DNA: TGCGCCAGCAGCCAACTACTGGCCCTCTACAATGAGCAGTTCTTC. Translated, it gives CASSQLLALYNEQFF.

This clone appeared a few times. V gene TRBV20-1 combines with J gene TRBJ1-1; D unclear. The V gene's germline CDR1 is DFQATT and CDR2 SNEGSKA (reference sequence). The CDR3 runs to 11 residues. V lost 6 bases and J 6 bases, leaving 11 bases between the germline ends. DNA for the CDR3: TGCAGTGCCCGGCGGCCCCCTGAAGCTTTCTTT. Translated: CSARRPPEAFF.

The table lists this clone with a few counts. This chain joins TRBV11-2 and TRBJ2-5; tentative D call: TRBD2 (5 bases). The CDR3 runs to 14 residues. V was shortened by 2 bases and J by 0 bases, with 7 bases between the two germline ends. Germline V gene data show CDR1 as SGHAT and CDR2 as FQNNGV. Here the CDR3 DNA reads TGTGCCAGCAGCTTAAGGGAGTACCAAGAGACCCAGTACTTC. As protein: CASSLREYQETQYF.